Below are 19 T cell receptor beta chains sequenced from a single sample in a study of cytomegalovirus exposure and HLA in healthy donors. The PCR ran on 60 Vbeta and 13 Jbeta primers. Sequenced by immunoSEQ multiplex PCR; TCRdb stores in-frame clones only, minus some. The sample shows under 300,000 clones, 80% to 90% of them seen only once. The sample was PBMCs. Receptors were obtained from a man in his forties or fifties in good health and CMV-seropositive.

This clone has ten or more counts. The chain joins TRBV28 to TRBJ1-5; TRBD1 agrees at 11 bases. Germline CDR1 MDHEN, CDR2 SYDVKM. This CDR3 is 15 amino acids long. V was clipped by 6 bases and J by 3 bases; unmatched bases: 4. Here the CDR3 reads CASSSGQGDNQPQHF. As DNA, the CDR3 is TGTGCCAGCAGCTCGGGACAGGGGGACAATCAGCCCCAGCATTTT.

This chain joins TRBV15 and TRBJ1-1; perhaps TRBD1 as D (5 bases). The length of the CDR3 is 14 residues. Germline V CDR1 and CDR2: LNHNV, YYDKDF (reference sequence). V was trimmed by 1 base and J by 3 bases, leaving 9 bases between them. CDR3 loop: CATSRGTFDTEAFF. CDR3 DNA sequence: TGTGCCACCAGCAGAGGGACATTCGACACTGAAGCTTTCTTT.

The V and J genes are TRBV10-2 and TRBJ2-5; 10 bases match TRBD2. This CDR3 spans 13 amino acids. CDR1 is WSHSY and CDR2 is SAAADI in the germline V gene. The trim removed 6 bases at V and 5 bases at J, leaving 3 bases unmatched. The CDR3 nucleotides read TGCGCCAGCAGGGAGGGACTAGCGGAGACCCAGTACTTC. Translating gives CASREGLAETQYF.

This CDR3 is CASVEDSYQETQYF. The DNA of the CDR3 is TGCGCCAGCGTCGAAGACAGTTACCAAGAGACCCAGTACTTC. The chain joins TRBV5-1 to TRBJ2-5; D is possibly TRBD1 (5 bases). With 7 bases removed from V and 0 bases from J, the gap between germline ends came to 13 bases. There are 14 residues in the CDR3. Germline loops: CDR1 SGHRS, CDR2 YFSETQ. The variable domain in full, with the rest retrieved from reference TRBV5-1 and TRBJ2-5, is KAGVTQTPRYLIKTRGQQVTLSCSPISGHRSVSWYQQTPGQGLQFLFEYFSETQRNKGNFPGRFSGRQFSNSRSEMNVSTLELGDSALYLCASVEDSYQETQYFGPGTRLLVL.

This clone was found once. The chain recombines TRBV5-1 with TRBJ2-7; 7 bases map to TRBD1. The ends lost 4 bases at V and 6 bases at J; junction bases unmatched: 13. Per germline, CDR1 SGHRS and CDR2 YFSETQ. CDR3 length: 15 residues. The CDR3 spells CASSRQDRGRFEQYF. In DNA, the CDR3 is TGCGCCAGCAGCCGGCAGGATAGGGGGCGGTTCGAGCAGTACTTC.

V usage is TRBV4-3 and J usage is TRBJ2-3, with 9 bases identical to TRBD2. V shed 3 bases, J shed 9 bases, and the junction held 1 base outside the gene matches. Looked up from germline, CDR1 is LGHNA and CDR2 is YSLEER. The CDR3 has 12 amino acids. The CDR3 DNA reads TGCGCCAGCAGCCATACTAGCGGGACGCAGTATTTT. Protein sequence: CASSHTSGTQYF.

The rearrangement links TRBV19 to TRBJ2-7, with D hard to call. The CDR3 has 13 amino acids. Per the germline V gene, CDR1 is LNHDA and CDR2 is SQIVND (reference sequence). Deletions cut 1 base from V and 1 base from J, with 5 bases between. CDR3 amino acids: CASSIGLSYEQYF. The CDR3, as DNA: TGTGCCAGTAGTATAGGGCTTTCCTACGAGCAGTACTTC.

The gene calls are TRBV7-8 and TRBJ2-7; D is unclear. V was pared by 1 base and J by 2 bases, with 18 bases between. CDR3 length: 17 residues. Germline CDR1 SGHVS, CDR2 FQNEAQ. The CDR3 DNA reads TGTGCCAGCAGCTTAGATACGAGGCGGATTGTCGCCTACGAGCAGTACTTC. It specifies CASSLDTRRIVAYEQYF.

This clone occurred once. The chain recombines TRBV2 with TRBJ2-1; possible D gene TRBD2, 6 bases. Germline values: CDR1 SNHLY, CDR2 FYNNEI. CDR3 length: 13 amino acids. V lost 11 bases, J lost 8 bases, and 19 bases lay in between. In DNA form, the CDR3 reads TGTGCCGGCCGGGATATAGCGGCTTATGAGCAGTTCTTC. Its protein product is CAGRDIAAYEQFF.

Comment on this clone: The identical CDR3 is also encoded by other nucleotide sequences in the sample. CDR3 bases: TGTGCCAGCAGCGTAGCTAGCGGGTCCTACGAGCAGTACTTC. This translates into CASSVASGSYEQYF. V gene TRBV9 combines with J gene TRBJ2-7; the match to TRBD2 covers 8 bases. The CDR3 extends over 14 amino acids. V was clipped by 0 bases and J by 1 base; unmatched bases: 0. Germline CDR1 reads SGDLS; CDR2 reads YYNGEE.

This clone showed up just a few times. This chain joins TRBV5-1 and TRBJ2-5; 11 bases align to TRBD2. The CDR3 runs 16 residues. V gave up 3 bases and J gave up 1 base; unmatched junction bases: 5. CDR1 is SGHRS, CDR2 YFSETQ, per germline. CDR3 in amino acids: CASSSGTSGPQETQYF. The DNA of the CDR3 is TGCGCCAGCAGCTCCGGGACTAGCGGCCCCCAAGAGACCCAGTACTTC.

The chain joins TRBV5-4 to TRBJ1-1; the match to TRBD1 covers 8 bases. Germline lookup yields CDR1 SGHNT and CDR2 YYREEE (reference sequence). With V trimmed by 0 bases and J by 5 bases, 3 bases remained unmatched. The CDR3 consists of 14 residues. This CDR3 reads CASSLEQGGTEAFF. In DNA form, the CDR3 reads TGTGCCAGCAGCTTGGAACAGGGGGGAACTGAAGCTTTCTTT. The complete variable domain, with remaining parts taken from reference TRBV5-4 and TRBJ1-1, reads ETGVTQSPTHLIKTRGQQVTLRCSSQSGHNTVSWYQQALGQGPQFIFQYYREEENGRGNFPPRFSGLQFPNYSSELNVNALELDDSALYLCASSLEQGGTEAFFGQGTRLTVV.

This clone was counted a single time. This sequence joins TRBV5-4 and TRBJ2-1; no reliable D call. Trimming took 0 bases from V and 5 from J, leaving 9 bases between them. This CDR3 has 14 amino acids. Per the germline V gene, CDR1 is SGHNT and CDR2 is YYREEE (reference sequence). DNA of the CDR3: TGTGCCAGCAGCTTGGTCGCGAGTAACAATGAGCAGTTCTTC. It is translated as CASSLVASNNEQFF.

This chain uses TRBV7-6 with TRBJ2-7; D possibly corresponds to TRBD1 (6 bases). The germline V gene encodes CDR1 SGHVS and CDR2 FNYEAQ. V was trimmed by 5 bases and J by 3 bases, leaving 11 bases between them. This CDR3 has 13 amino acids. CDR3 amino acids: CASSRAGVYEQYF. CDR3 DNA sequence: TGTGCCAGCAGCCGCGCAGGGGTCTACGAGCAGTACTTC.

The CDR3 protein is CASLSELATGTGELFF. Here the CDR3 DNA reads TGTGCCAGCCTTAGTGAACTAGCGACGGGAACCGGGGAGCTGTTTTTT. This chain joins TRBV27 and TRBJ2-2; 7 positions agree with TRBD2. Germline CDR1 reads MNHEY; CDR2 reads SMNVEV (reference sequence). The CDR3 runs 16 residues. V shed 8 bases and J 5 bases; nucleotides not matched to a gene: 14.

This chain links TRBV14 with TRBJ2-7; perhaps TRBD2 as D (6 bases). CDR1 is SGHDN, CDR2 FVKESK, per germline. The CDR3 has 17 amino acids. V lost 3 bases, J lost 3 bases, and 21 bases lay in between. CDR3 coding DNA: TGTGCCAGCAGCCACCACCCGACCCGGGAGTTAAACTACGAGCAGTACTTC. Amino acids: CASSHHPTRELNYEQYF.

As to this clone: In the same sample, other DNA sequences code for this CDR3. The gene calls are TRBV6-5 and TRBJ1-1; weak D call: TRBD1 (5 bases). CDR1 MNHEY and CDR2 SVGAGI come from the germline V gene. The ends were cut back, 4 bases at V and 4 bases at J, with 10 bases in the middle. This CDR3 is 13 amino acids long. CDR3 in amino acids: CASSSVQGTEAFF. As DNA, the CDR3 is TGTGCCAGCAGTTCGGTGCAGGGCACTGAAGCTTTCTTT.

With regard to this clone: Sequence at one end of the junction differs from germline and may be a read error. V usage is TRBV29-1 and J usage is TRBJ1-2; D is perhaps TRBD1 (5 bases). This CDR3 spans 13 amino acids. Germline V gene sequence: CDR1 SQVTM, CDR2 ANQGSEA. The CDR3 DNA reads TGCAGCGTTGAACCCCAGGGTAACTCTGGCTACACCTTC. As protein: CSVEPQGNSGYTF.

As DNA, the CDR3 is TGTGCCAGCAGCTACCGGGACTACCAGTTCTTC. This codes for CASSYRDYQFF. This chain links TRBV7-2 with TRBJ2-1; TRBD2 agrees at 7 bases. Trimming took 4 bases from V and 13 from J; bases not matched to a gene: 4. The CDR3 length is 11 residues. CDR1 is SGHTA, CDR2 FQGNSA, per germline.